These 12 T cell receptor beta chains originate from one sample sequenced in a study of cytotoxic CD8 clonotypes in ibrutinib-treated CLL. Clones were read by immunoSEQ multiplex PCR, and TCRdb kept only the in-frame ones, dropping some. Among over 100,000 clones listed, over 75% were seen once. Source: PBMCs, taken after 24 months of ibrutinib treatment. The receptor set was obtained from a human donor with chronic lymphocytic leukemia.

V and J are TRBV7-2 and TRBJ2-7; maybe TRBD2 (6 bases). Germline CDR1 is SGHTA and CDR2 is FQGNSA. This CDR3 is 12 amino acids long. V was trimmed by 7 bases and J by 5 bases, leaving 12 bases between them. The CDR3 DNA reads TGTGCCAGCACCCGGGAGACCCACGAGCAGTACTTC. Translation gives CASTRETHEQYF.

This rearrangement joins TRBV7-3 to TRBJ2-4; 8 bases agree with TRBD1. The J segment lost 0 bases and the V segment lost 2 bases, leaving 6 bases of the junction unmatched. CDR1 is SGHTA and CDR2 is FQGTGA in the germline V gene. The CDR3 has 17 residues. CDR3 bases: TGTGCCAGCAGCTTAGGCAGGGGGCCACTAGCCAAAAACATTCAGTACTTC. It encodes CASSLGRGPLAKNIQYF.

In its sample, this clone was seen once. V is TRBV11-3 and J is TRBJ2-3; 9 bases agree with TRBD2. This CDR3 contains 15 residues. Looked up from germline, CDR1 is SGHNT and CDR2 is YENEEA. V lost 6 bases, J lost 6 bases, and 10 bases stayed unmatched. The CDR3 loop is CASSKSGGSGDTQYF. The CDR3 nucleotides read TGTGCCAGCAGTAAAAGCGGGGGGAGCGGGGATACGCAGTATTTT.

The sample holds one count of this clone. The V call is TRBV7-3, the J call TRBJ2-1; 13 bases are a match to TRBD2. J gave up 5 bases and V 5 bases, and 9 bases lay outside the gene matches. CDR3 length equals 17 residues. Germline V CDR1 and CDR2: SGHTA, FQGTGA. CDR3 sequence reads: CASSLTSGRMGNNEQFF. The CDR3 nucleotides read TGTGCCAGCAGCCTGACTAGCGGGAGGATGGGAAACAATGAGCAGTTCTTC. Filled out from reference TRBV7-3 and TRBJ2-1, the complete variable domain reads GAGVSQTPSNKVTEKGKYVELRCDPISGHTALYWYRQSLGQGPEFLIYFQGTGAADDSGLPNDRFFAVRPEGSVSTLKIQRTERGDSAVYLCASSLTSGRMGNNEQFFGPGTRLTVL.

There are a few counts of this clone. The chain links TRBV29-1 to TRBJ2-7, with D uncertain. The germline V and J ends were trimmed by 4 bases and 6 bases, with 10 bases remaining between them. The CDR3 contains 11 residues. From germline, CDR1 is SQVTM and CDR2 ANQGSEA. The CDR3 DNA is TGCAGCGTTGCACCCGGGCCCGAGCAGTACTTC. Its translation: CSVAPGPEQYF.

The V and J genes are TRBV7-6 and TRBJ2-7, with D perhaps matching TRBD2 (6 bases). The CDR3 totals 17 residues. V shed 0 bases and J shed 7 bases, with 22 bases lying between them. Germline V gives CDR1 SGHVS, CDR2 FNYEAQ. The CDR3 here is CASSLARETQVGVEQYF. The CDR3 bases are TGTGCCAGCAGCTTAGCGCGGGAAACTCAAGTCGGAGTGGAGCAGTACTTC.

This clone was recorded once. This chain uses TRBV7-8 with TRBJ2-7, with D uncertain. Germline assignment: CDR1 SGHVS and CDR2 FQNEAQ. The CDR3 is 13 residues long. Deletions cut 1 base from V and 3 bases from J, with 7 bases between. The CDR3 coding sequence is TGTGCCAGCAGCTTAGGACCCGACTACGAGCAGTACTTC. It specifies CASSLGPDYEQYF.

The chain is built from TRBV6-5 and TRBJ1-4, with D possibly matching TRBD1 (5 bases). CDR1 is MNHEY and CDR2 is SVGAGI in the germline V gene. This CDR3 spans 11 amino acids. Trimming pared 6 bases from V and 8 bases from J, leaving 7 bases between. The CDR3 sequence is CASRGEEKLFF. As DNA, the CDR3 is TGTGCCAGCAGAGGGGAGGAAAAACTGTTTTTT.

V is TRBV27 and J is TRBJ2-7; 7 nucleotides line up with TRBD1. J gave up 1 base and V 6 bases, and 3 bases lay outside the gene matches. The germline CDR1 and CDR2 sequences are MNHEY and SMNVEV (reference sequence). This CDR3 spans 13 amino acids. CDR3 region: CASRLTGSYEQYF. The CDR3 nucleotides read TGTGCCAGCAGATTGACAGGGTCCTACGAGCAGTACTTC.

The V call is TRBV7-3, the J call TRBJ2-3; 13 bases map to TRBD2. The germline V gene has CDR1 SGHTA and CDR2 FQGTGA. This CDR3 contains 18 residues. J gave up 0 bases and V 3 bases, and 6 bases lay outside the gene matches. The CDR3 protein is CASSLGLAGPESTDTQYF. The CDR3 DNA reads TGTGCCAGCAGCTTGGGACTAGCGGGGCCCGAGAGCACAGATACGCAGTATTTT.

This chain connects TRBV7-9 to TRBJ2-2; possibly TRBD1 for D (7 bases). With 0 bases removed from V and 4 bases from J, the gap between germline ends came to 21 bases. CDR3 size: 19 residues. The V gene's germline CDR1 is SEHNR and CDR2 FQNEAQ (reference sequence). The CDR3 loop reads CASSLARGGGGDGTGELFF. In nucleotides, the CDR3 is TGTGCCAGCAGCTTAGCGAGGGGAGGAGGGGGCGACGGCACCGGGGAGCTGTTTTTT.

The chain employs TRBV11-1 and TRBJ2-1; possible D gene TRBD1, 5 bases. Per germline, CDR1 SGHAT and CDR2 FQDESV (reference sequence). The CDR3 runs to 14 residues. Trimming cost V 5 bases and J 4 bases, with 12 bases left between them. The CDR3 sequence is CASSSPQVYNEQFF. As DNA, the CDR3 is TGTGCCAGCAGCAGCCCACAGGTTTACAATGAGCAGTTCTTC. The entire variable domain, with the rest obtained from reference TRBV11-1 and TRBJ2-1, is as follows: EAEVAQSPRYKITEKSQAVAFWCDPISGHATLYWYRQILGQGPELLVQFQDESVVDDSQLPKDRFSAERLKGVDSTLKIQPAELGDSAMYLCASSSPQVYNEQFFGPGTRLTVL.